This entry features one T cell receptor beta chain sequence. What it recognizes is unknown. The length of the CDR3 is 15 residues. The V gene's germline CDR1 is MNHEY and CDR2 SMNVEV (reference sequence). The ends lost 4 bases at V and 6 bases at J; junction bases unmatched: 8. The sample is drawn from a study of cytomegalovirus exposure and HLA in healthy donors. Researchers ran the PCR with 60 Vbeta and 13 Jbeta primers. Some clones are missing from TCRdb's copy, which holds only in-frame ones; the method was immunoSEQ multiplex PCR. Among 210,000 or so clones listed, around 79% were seen once. Study-wide results and caveats: Researchers had no immune exposure information except CMV serostatus available. A later analysis linked a missense DCLRE1C variant to TCR beta V- and J-gene trimming. What TCR beta sequences reportedly achieved was accurate prediction of HLA-A and HLA-B alleles in most subjects. Using the classifier, cytomegalovirus status was reportedly diagnosed with high specificity and sensitivity.

The sample was PBMCs. The clonotype comes from a girl aged 2 to 9 in good health and CMV-seronegative. The chain couples TRBV27 to TRBJ2-2, with 7 nucleotides matching TRBD2. The CDR3 DNA is TGTGCCAGCAGTTACGGGACTACTCCACCCGGGGAGCTGTTTTTT. Protein product: CASSYGTTPPGELFF.